The text below deals with one TCR beta chain. Its antigen is unidentified. The data are from a study of T cell repertoires in aging, cancer and after chemotherapy. TCR beta rearrangements were amplified from peripheral blood genomic DNA. Study-level points and caveats: Healthy donors lost TCR diversity with age mainly through richness, cancer patients through richness and evenness. Untreated cancer patients had significantly lower blood TCR diversity than age-matched healthy donors.

TRB rearrangements spanning V, D and J were amplified using mixed TRB-A/B primers. One entry per CDR3 protein, called by TCRdb with MiXCR from the multiplex PCR reads. Of around 3,000 distinct CDR3 sequences in the sample, about 33% were seen once. What was sequenced was blood. The sequence was collected from a human donor with a solid tumor.

The CDR3 region is CAWNLGHSNQPQHF. The CDR3 DNA reads as TGTGCCTGGAATCTGGGCCATAGCAATCAGCCCCAGCATTTT. The chain links TRBV30 to TRBJ1-5, with unresolved D. The length of the CDR3 is 14 residues. Trimming shortened V by 4 bases and J by 0 bases, and 10 bases separated the two germline ends. Germline loops: CDR1 GTSNPN, CDR2 SVGIG (reference sequence).